This T cell receptor beta chain was observed in a study of blood T cell repertoires in COVID-19. The overall study: COVID-19 samples collected from the United States, Italy and Spain covered acute and convalescent phases. In each case, the material was cDNA or gDNA derived from T cells, B-cell-depleted T cells, or PBMCs.

The length of the CDR3 is 15 residues. V lost 7 bases and J lost 0; bases outside the gene matches: 5. CDR1 and CDR2 (germline): MNHEY, SVGAGI. Original processing methods: The authors estimated nucleated cell counts from reference gene primer amplification. TCRdb keeps only in-frame clones here, not all; method: immunoSEQ multiplex PCR. V and J calls and clone size follow that table, whereas D and trimming were derived from the DNA. The sample records 22,000 or so clones, around 88% being singletons. The chain carries TRBV6-5 and TRBJ2-3, with 9 bases matching TRBD2. This receptor was obtained from a woman aged 60-75 years with active COVID-19. The sample taken for sequencing was peripheral blood. CDR3 bases: TGTGCCAGCAAGAGAAGCGGGGGGAGCACAGATACGCAGTATTTT. Translated: CASKRSGGSTDTQYF.